The 29 T cell receptor beta chains below come from one sample, sequenced in a study of blood T cells in healthy people across ages (dated by TCRdb to 2015 to 2017). The library relied on 5' RACE. Sequencer: Illumina HiSeq 2500. A second PCR of roughly 6 to 12 cycles was performed with a sample-barcoded 5' primer and a J-beta primer mix. TCRdb trimmed public reads at Q25 via fastp, called clones via MiXCR and kept in-frame beta chains. Every CDR3 protein is listed once, alongside the most common genes and DNA of its rows. Within this sample are some 1.5 million distinct CDR3 sequences, with approximately 28% of them counted one time only. 6.5% to 8.5% of the sample is held by the ten biggest clonotypes. Source material: blood. These receptors all stem from a woman between 25 and 40 years old in good health.

The chain links TRBV2 to TRBJ2-3; 12 bases are a match to TRBD2. V lost 6 bases and J lost 6; bases outside the gene matches: 4. This CDR3 has 14 residues. CDR1 SNHLY and CDR2 FYNNEI come from the germline V gene. The CDR3 region is CASRRLAGEDTQYF. The CDR3 DNA is TGTGCCAGCAGGAGACTAGCGGGAGAGGATACGCAGTATTTT.

Notes on this clonotype: A much larger clone differs from this one at a single base, so this may be a read error. The rearrangement joins TRBV5-6 to TRBJ2-5; TRBD1 matches 10 bases. This CDR3 has 15 amino acids. V was pared by 5 bases and J by 11 bases, with 15 bases of the junction left unmatched. Germline V gene data show CDR1 as SGHDT and CDR2 as YYEEEE. CDR3 amino acids: CASRRRQGAQYEQYF. CDR3 DNA sequence: TGTGCCAGCAGGCGACGACAGGGGGCTCAATATGAGCAGTACTTC.

On this clonotype itself: An end of the junction differs from the germline gene, which may be a read error. V gene TRBV27 combines with J gene TRBJ2-7; 11 bases are a match to TRBD1. Germline V gene sequence: CDR1 MNHEY, CDR2 SMNVEV (reference sequence). The CDR3 consists of 13 residues. The CDR3 region has the DNA TGTGCCAGCTGGGGACAGGGGGGCTACGAGCAGCACTTC. It encodes CASWGQGGYEQHF.

This clonotype has at least ten counts. The chain carries TRBV29-1 and TRBJ2-3; 11 nucleotides align to TRBD2. This CDR3 is built from 12 residues. CDR1 and CDR2 from the germline V gene are SQVTM and ANQGSEA. The V segment lost 8 bases and the J segment 6 bases; nucleotides outside the gene matches: 4. This CDR3 is CSPLAGEDTQYF. CDR3 nucleotides: TGCAGCCCACTAGCGGGAGAGGATACGCAGTATTTT.

The chain has TRBV6-5 and TRBJ1-2; 10 nucleotides align to TRBD1. The CDR3 covers 16 residues. Trimming took 7 bases from V and 4 from J; bases not matched to a gene: 12. The V gene's germline CDR1 is MNHEY and CDR2 SVGAGI. As DNA, the CDR3 is TGTGCCAGCATCGGGACAGGGGAAGGGTTAGGCTATGGCTACACCTTC. This gives the protein CASIGTGEGLGYGYTF.

The V call is TRBV28, the J call TRBJ1-2; 7 bases match TRBD1. The CDR3 totals 17 residues. The trim removed 6 bases at V and 9 bases at J, leaving 22 bases unmatched. Germline-derived CDR1 and CDR2 are MDHEN and SYDVKM. The CDR3, as DNA: TGTGCCAGCAGGACCGGGTTGGGGCAGGGGGTATCCAATAGCTACACCTTC. It specifies CASRTGLGQGVSNSYTF.

This clonotype was found many times. The rearrangement uses TRBV20-1 and TRBJ2-7; 7 bases fit TRBD2. V lost 0 bases, J lost 3 bases, and 8 bases stayed unmatched. The CDR3 totals 15 residues. Germline CDR1 is DFQATT and CDR2 is SNEGSKA (reference sequence). The CDR3 coding sequence is TGCAGTGCTAGAGACAGTGGTGGGGGGGACTACGAGCAGTACTTC. Translation gives CSARDSGGGDYEQYF.

This clonotype has more than one count but fewer than ten. This rearrangement joins TRBV30 to TRBJ2-1; D unclear. The CDR3 consists of 12 residues. The V end lost 2 bases, the J end lost 5 bases, and 7 bases lay between the germline ends. Germline CDR1 is GTSNPN and CDR2 is SVGIG (reference sequence). CDR3 in amino acids: CAWSLRNNEQFF. CDR3 DNA sequence: TGTGCCTGGAGTTTGCGAAACAATGAGCAGTTCTTC.

The chain links TRBV14 to TRBJ2-1, with D unresolved. Germline assignment: CDR1 SGHDN and CDR2 FVKESK. The V gene lost 5 bases and the J gene lost 0 bases, with 11 bases spanning the gap. CDR3 length: 15 amino acids. CDR3 region: CASSVQMSSYNEQFF. CDR3 nucleotide sequence: TGTGCCAGCAGCGTACAAATGAGCTCCTACAATGAGCAGTTCTTC. Together with reference TRBV14 and TRBJ2-1, the CDR3 gives the full variable domain: EAGVTQFPSHSVIEKGQTVTLRCDPISGHDNLYWYRRVMGKEIKFLLHFVKESKQDESGMPNNRFLAERTGGTYSTLKVQPAELEDSGVYFCASSVQMSSYNEQFFGPGTRLTVL.

This clonotype was seen repeatedly, ten times or more. The chain carries TRBV20-1 and TRBJ2-7, with D possibly TRBD2 on 7 matching bases. CDR1 DFQATT and CDR2 SNEGSKA come from the germline V gene (reference sequence). This CDR3 comprises 15 residues. V shed 0 bases and J shed 0 bases, with 12 bases lying between them. CDR3 amino acids: CSARDGGAASYEQYF. The CDR3 nucleotides are TGCAGTGCTAGAGATGGGGGGGCGGCCTCCTACGAGCAGTACTTC.

Details on this clonotype: A much larger clone lies one base from this, so it may be a read error. V and J are TRBV5-1 and TRBJ2-1; 8 bases fit TRBD1. Trimming took 4 bases from V and 10 from J; bases not matched to a gene: 16. The CDR3 sequence is 16 residues long. CDR1 and CDR2 (germline): SGHRS, YFSETQ. In DNA form, the CDR3 reads TGCGCCAGCAGCAAGGGCATGGACAGGGTCATCGACGAGCAGTTCTTC. The encoded protein is CASSKGMDRVIDEQFF.

In its sample, this clonotype was seen many times. This chain joins TRBV20-1 and TRBJ2-5, with 7 bases lining up with TRBD1. The CDR3 totals 15 residues. Germline-derived CDR1 and CDR2 are DFQATT and SNEGSKA (reference sequence). Trimming took 2 bases from V and 2 from J; bases not matched to a gene: 8. The CDR3 DNA reads as TGCAGTGCTAGACACCGGGACAGCCTTCAAGAGACCCAGTACTTC. Protein sequence: CSARHRDSLQETQYF.

DNA for the CDR3: TGTGCCAGCACCCGAAGTATTTGGGGCGCAGAGAATTCACCCCTCCACTTT. It translates to CASTRSIWGAENSPLHF. V gene TRBV6-1 combines with J gene TRBJ1-6; D is possibly TRBD1 (5 bases). Trimming took off 7 bases at V and 7 bases at J, with 23 bases between the two ends. The CDR3 is made up of 17 amino acids. Germline CDR1 reads MNHNS; CDR2 reads SASEGT.

This clonotype showed up just a few times. The CDR3 reads CASSFRSGDSYNEQFF. The CDR3 region has the DNA TGTGCCAGCAGCTTCCGTAGCGGAGACTCCTACAATGAGCAGTTCTTC. The chain employs TRBV9 and TRBJ2-1; possibly TRBD2 for D (6 bases). Germline V gene data show CDR1 as SGDLS and CDR2 as YYNGEE. This CDR3 has 16 amino acids. V dropped 4 bases and J dropped 0 bases, with 14 bases sitting between them. The full variable domain, its missing parts supplied by reference TRBV9 and TRBJ2-1, is DSGVTQTPKHLITATGQRVTLRCSPRSGDLSVYWYQQSLDQGLQFLIQYYNGEERAKGNILERFSAQQFPDLHSELNLSSLELGDSALYFCASSFRSGDSYNEQFFGPGTRLTVL.

This clonotype was seen more than once but under ten times. This rearrangement joins TRBV5-5 to TRBJ2-3, with D perhaps TRBD2 (6 bases). With 3 bases removed from V and 14 bases from J, the gap between germline ends came to 25 bases. The germline CDR1 and CDR2 sequences are SGHKS and YYEKEE (reference sequence). The CDR3 runs 15 residues. The CDR3 spells CASSWRDGRTDARYF. CDR3 bases: TGTGCCAGCAGCTGGCGGGACGGACGCACAGATGCGCGGTATTTT.

This rearrangement joins TRBV24-1 to TRBJ1-2; TRBD1 aligns across 8 bases. The germline gives CDR1 KGHDR, CDR2 SFDVKD. The CDR3 has 14 amino acids. V lost 4 bases to trimming and J lost 8 bases; unmatched junction nucleotides: 8. DNA for the CDR3: TGTGCCACCAGTGACCTGAGACAGGGGCAAGGCTACACCTTC. It translates to CATSDLRQGQGYTF.

The V call is TRBV6-6, the J call TRBJ2-3; a weak D match, TRBD1 (5 bases). CDR3 length equals 13 residues. From germline, CDR1 is MNHNY and CDR2 SVGAGI (reference sequence). Trimming cost V 10 bases and J 13 bases, with 24 bases left between them. The CDR3: CATRPGSGKGEYF. DNA of the CDR3: TGTGCCACCCGCCCGGGTTCTGGCAAAGGGGAGTATTTT.

This clonotype was recorded a few times. The chain uses TRBV3-1 and TRBJ2-7; D gene uncertain. Germline V gives CDR1 LGHDT, CDR2 YNNKEL (reference sequence). The V end lost 1 base, the J end lost 3 bases, and 10 bases lay between the germline ends. This CDR3 spans 14 amino acids. For the CDR3, the DNA is TGTGCCAGCAGCCAAGTTATGGGCCGCTACGAGCAGTACTTC. As protein: CASSQVMGRYEQYF.

This clonotype was detected only a few times. The chain recombines TRBV20-1 with TRBJ2-7; weak D call: TRBD1 (5 bases). The CDR3 runs 14 residues. The V gene's germline CDR1 is DFQATT and CDR2 SNEGSKA (reference sequence). V was clipped by 5 bases and J by 1 base, with 15 bases between them. DNA of the CDR3: TGCAGTGCTGCTCATGACAGCCAGTCCTACGAGCAGTACTTC. Protein product: CSAAHDSQSYEQYF.

The V call is TRBV18, the J call TRBJ2-3; D ambiguous. Germline V gene data show CDR1 as KGHSH and CDR2 as LQKENI. This CDR3 comprises 16 residues. With 6 bases removed from V and 8 bases from J, the gap between germline ends came to 24 bases. CDR3 sequence: CASSIPLAANSGTQYF. CDR3 nucleotides: TGTGCCAGCTCCATCCCTTTGGCCGCGAATTCGGGTACGCAGTATTTT.

This clonotype was seen a few times. Possible read error: a much larger clone is one base away. The V gene is TRBV29-1, the J gene TRBJ2-5; D ambiguous. The CDR3 covers 11 residues. V gave up 5 bases and J gave up 5 bases, with 9 bases separating them. Germline-derived CDR1 and CDR2 are SQVTM and ANQGSEA. Here the CDR3 DNA reads TGCAGCGTTAGGTTGAGGGAGACCCAGTACTTC. Protein product: CSVRLRETQYF.

The chain uses TRBV4-3 and TRBJ2-1, with 12 nucleotides matching TRBD2. The CDR3 totals 16 residues. CDR1 is LGHNA, CDR2 YSLEER, per germline. The junction had 5 bases not matched to a gene; V was cut back by 0 bases and J by 8 bases. CDR3 in DNA: TGCGCCAGCAGCCAAGATCTCACTAGCGGGAGGCATGAGCAGTTCTTC. Amino acids: CASSQDLTSGRHEQFF.

There are many counts of this clonotype. The rearrangement joins TRBV24-1 to TRBJ2-5; 9 bases are a match to TRBD1. Unmatched junction bases numbered 11, after V lost 4 bases and J lost 3 bases. The CDR3 is made up of 17 amino acids. CDR1 and CDR2 from the germline V gene are KGHDR and SFDVKD. CDR3 DNA: TGTGCCACCAGTGAACGACCGGGACAGGGAAGAAAAGAGACCCAGTACTTC. Translating gives CATSERPGQGRKETQYF.

There are many counts of this clonotype. An end of the junction does not agree with germline; a read error may underlie this. This chain's CDR3 is CASSLGGGSPYEQYF. Written as DNA, the CDR3 is TGTGCCAGCAGTTTAGGGGGAGGGTCCCCCTACGAGCAGTACTTC. The rearrangement joins TRBV7-2 to TRBJ2-7; TRBD2 might be the D (7 bases). The CDR3 covers 15 residues. Per the germline V gene, CDR1 is SGHTA and CDR2 is FQGNSA.

This clonotype was counted at least ten times. This chain links TRBV7-2 with TRBJ2-5; 9 nucleotides line up with TRBD1. CDR1 and CDR2 (germline): SGHTA, FQGNSA. The V and J ends lost 5 bases and 11 bases, in that order; junction bases with no gene match: 12. The CDR3 runs to 14 residues. The CDR3 here is CASSADRGPLEQYF. CDR3 nucleotides: TGTGCCAGCAGCGCGGACAGGGGTCCCTTGGAGCAGTACTTC. The full variable domain, completed using reference TRBV7-2 and TRBJ2-5, is GAGVSQSPSNKVTEKGKDVELRCDPISGHTALYWYRQSLGQGLEFLIYFQGNSAPDKSGLPSDRFSAERTGGSVSTLTIQRTQQEDSAVYLCASSADRGPLEQYFGPGTRLLVL.

In its sample, this clonotype was seen a few times. The chain links TRBV7-9 to TRBJ1-2; D is undetermined. Between the trimmed V and J ends, which lost 7 bases and 1 base, there was a span of 10 bases. Germline CDR1 and CDR2: SEHNR and FQNEAQ (reference sequence). CDR3 size: 13 residues. DNA of the CDR3: TGTGCCAGCACGGACGGACTTAACTATGGCTACACCTTC. It codes for CASTDGLNYGYTF.

This rearrangement joins TRBV20-1 to TRBJ1-5; possible D gene TRBD1, 5 bases. Trimming removed 0 bases at V and 2 bases at J, with 20 bases between. Germline assignment: CDR1 DFQATT and CDR2 SNEGSKA (reference sequence). This CDR3 has 18 amino acids. CDR3 bases: TGCAGTGCTAGAGATAGCCAGGGAAGTCGGGAGGGCAATCAGCCCCAGCATTTT. Protein: CSARDSQGSREGNQPQHF.

This clonotype was seen more than once but under ten times. The chain carries TRBV5-5 and TRBJ2-4, with D possibly TRBD1 on 5 matching bases. The CDR3 runs to 13 residues. The germline CDR1 and CDR2 sequences are SGHKS and YYEKEE (reference sequence). V shed 6 bases and J shed 8 bases, with 15 bases lying between them. The CDR3 protein is CASTNQGNHIQYF. The CDR3 bases are TGTGCCAGCACCAATCAGGGTAATCACATTCAGTACTTC.

The table lists this clonotype with many counts. The rearrangement joins TRBV20-1 to TRBJ2-1; no clear D. Germline V gives CDR1 DFQATT, CDR2 SNEGSKA (reference sequence). The CDR3 sequence is 12 residues long. Between the trimmed V and J ends, which lost 3 bases and 2 bases, there was a span of 5 bases. CDR3 nucleotides: TGCAGTGCTAGCGCTACCTACAATGAGCAGTTCTTC. Its protein product is CSASATYNEQFF.